This entry lists 22 T cell receptor beta chains sequenced from one sample in a study of cytomegalovirus exposure and HLA in healthy donors. The primer mix had 60 Vbeta and 13 Jbeta primers. Method: immunoSEQ multiplex PCR; TCRdb's copy keeps in-frame clones and lacks some. This table has roughly 110,000 clones, roughly four fifths appearing once. Sequencing input: PBMCs. The receptors derive from a man aged 55-75 years in good health and CMV-seronegative.

The rearrangement joins TRBV7-9 to TRBJ2-1, with 12 nucleotides matching TRBD1. There are 15 residues in the CDR3. Germline CDR1 SEHNR, CDR2 FQNEAQ (reference sequence). Trimming cost V 2 bases and J 6 bases; bases outside gene matches: 2. CDR3 sequence: CASSLTGQGANEQFF. In nucleotides, the CDR3 is TGTGCCAGCAGCTTAACGGGACAGGGGGCCAATGAGCAGTTCTTC.

This chain uses TRBV6-5 with TRBJ1-1; 10 bases fit TRBD1. Germline V gene sequence: CDR1 MNHEY, CDR2 SVGAGI. The CDR3 spans 15 residues. Losses at the gene ends were 5 bases for V and 1 base for J; bases not matched to a gene: 4. The CDR3 spells CASSLRTGGNTEAFF. The CDR3 DNA reads as TGTGCCAGCAGTCTAAGGACAGGGGGGAACACTGAAGCTTTCTTT.

This clone was counted a few times. This rearrangement joins TRBV7-2 to TRBJ2-6; D unclear. Per germline, CDR1 SGHTA and CDR2 FQGNSA. Trimming took off 5 bases at V and 0 bases at J, with 11 bases between the two ends. This CDR3 has 16 amino acids. CDR3 in DNA: TGTGCCAGCAGCCCCGAAGCAACCTCTGGGGCCAACGTCCTGACTTTC. Translated, it gives CASSPEATSGANVLTF.

The V and J genes are TRBV4-3 and TRBJ2-1; unclear D gene. Per germline, CDR1 LGHNA and CDR2 YSLEER. This CDR3 contains 13 residues. The germline V and J ends were trimmed by 0 bases and 6 bases, with 6 bases remaining between them. CDR3 region: CASSQDRINEQFF. The CDR3 DNA follows: TGCGCCAGCAGCCAAGACAGGATCAATGAGCAGTTCTTC.

This clone is a singleton in its sample. This chain joins TRBV6-5 and TRBJ1-4, with TRBD1 matching over 7 bases. CDR1 is MNHEY and CDR2 is SVGAGI in the germline V gene. V shed 10 bases and J 0 bases; nucleotides not matched to a gene: 8. This CDR3 has 15 amino acids. The DNA of the CDR3 is TGTGCCACAAGACCCCAGGGGGCAACTAATGAAAAACTGTTTTTT. It specifies CATRPQGATNEKLFF.

The genes are TRBV4-1 and TRBJ2-7, with a tentative D call TRBD2 (5 bases). The CDR3 runs to 15 residues. Trimming removed 3 bases at V and 5 bases at J, with 17 bases between. Germline lookup yields CDR1 MGHRA and CDR2 YSYEKL. CDR3 DNA: TGCGCCAGCAGCCAGGAAGGGAGAGGAGGAAACGAGCAGTACTTC. Its translation: CASSQEGRGGNEQYF.

The gene calls are TRBV7-2 and TRBJ2-7; 7 nucleotides align to TRBD2. This CDR3 contains 14 residues. V dropped 5 bases and J dropped 0; count of bases not matched to a gene: 4. Germline V CDR1 and CDR2: SGHTA, FQGNSA. CDR3 coding DNA: TGTGCCAGCAGCGGGGGGGTGGGCTCCTACGAGCAGTACTTC. Its translation: CASSGGVGSYEQYF.

V and J are TRBV6-6 and TRBJ2-7; D uncertain. V was trimmed by 8 bases and J by 3 bases, leaving 8 bases between them. This CDR3 spans 11 amino acids. The germline CDR1 and CDR2 sequences are MNHNY and SVGAGI (reference sequence). This chain's CDR3 is CASSPYYEQYF. The CDR3 DNA reads TGTGCCAGCTCCCCCTACTACGAGCAGTACTTC.

This chain joins TRBV19 and TRBJ2-1; a possible D gene is TRBD1 (6 bases). V was trimmed by 3 bases and J by 1 base, leaving 10 bases between them. Germline loops: CDR1 LNHDA, CDR2 SQIVND (reference sequence). The CDR3 covers 15 residues. This chain's CDR3 is CASSITGNSYNEQFF. CDR3 bases: TGTGCCAGTAGTATTACAGGGAATTCCTACAATGAGCAGTTCTTC.

This clone was seen a few times. The chain has TRBV19 and TRBJ1-2; maybe TRBD1 (5 bases). Germline CDR1 reads LNHDA; CDR2 reads SQIVND (reference sequence). The V gene lost 3 bases and the J gene lost 4 bases, with 15 bases spanning the gap. The CDR3 consists of 15 residues. CDR3 sequence reads: CASSMGGRQFYGYTF. DNA of the CDR3: TGTGCCAGTAGTATGGGAGGCCGACAGTTCTATGGCTACACCTTC.

CDR3 sequence reads: CASSARGQGVTPLHF. The CDR3 DNA is TGTGCCAGCAGCGCGAGGGGACAGGGAGTAACACCCCTCCACTTT. V gene TRBV9 combines with J gene TRBJ1-6; 9 positions agree with TRBD1. Germline loops: CDR1 SGDLS, CDR2 YYNGEE. The CDR3 extends over 15 amino acids. J lost 11 bases, V lost 3 bases, and 9 bases had no gene match. Based on the CDR3 plus reference TRBV9 and TRBJ1-6, the full variable domain is DSGVTQTPKHLITATGQRVTLRCSPRSGDLSVYWYQQSLDQGLQFLIQYYNGEERAKGNILERFSAQQFPDLHSELNLSSLELGDSALYFCASSARGQGVTPLHFGNGTRLTVT.

Regarding this clone: A junction boundary mismatches the germline segment, possibly from a read error. The chain links TRBV7-2 to TRBJ1-1; no clear D gene. Germline V gives CDR1 SGHTA, CDR2 FQGNSA. This CDR3 spans 13 amino acids. CDR3 amino acids: CASTLSVNTEAFF. CDR3 in DNA: TGTGCCAGCACCTTATCAGTGAACACTGAAGCTTTCTTT. Based on the CDR3 plus reference TRBV7-2 and TRBJ1-1, the full variable domain is GAGVSQSPSNKVTEKGKDVELRCDPISGHTALYWYRQSLGQGLEFLIYFQGNSAPDKSGLPSDRFSAERTGGSVSTLTIQRTQQEDSAVYLCASTLSVNTEAFFGQGTRLTVV.

The V call is TRBV4-3, the J call TRBJ2-5; TRBD2 aligns across 11 bases. Germline loops: CDR1 LGHNA, CDR2 YSLEER. V shed 5 bases and J 1 base; nucleotides not matched to a gene: 3. This CDR3 contains 15 residues. The CDR3 region has the DNA TGCGCCAGCAGCAACGGACTAGCGGGCCAAGAGACCCAGTACTTC. Amino acids: CASSNGLAGQETQYF.

The rearrangement uses TRBV7-3 and TRBJ2-2; D perhaps matches TRBD2 (6 bases). V was trimmed by 3 bases and J by 1 base, leaving 9 bases between them. This CDR3 has 15 amino acids. Germline V gene sequence: CDR1 SGHTA, CDR2 FQGTGA. The DNA for the CDR3 is TGTGCCAGCAGCTTTTTGGGAGGGAACACCGGGGAGCTGTTTTTT. Its translation: CASSFLGGNTGELFF. The full variable domain, its missing parts supplied by reference TRBV7-3 and TRBJ2-2, is GAGVSQTPSNKVTEKGKYVELRCDPISGHTALYWYRQSLGQGPEFLIYFQGTGAADDSGLPNDRFFAVRPEGSVSTLKIQRTERGDSAVYLCASSFLGGNTGELFFGEGSRLTVL.

This clone was recorded once. Here the CDR3 DNA reads TGTGCCAGTGGTTCGGCCGGGACAGGGGTCATGAACACTGAAGCTTTCTTT. Translation: CASGSAGTGVMNTEAFF. The rearrangement joins TRBV19 to TRBJ1-1, with 10 bases that match TRBD1. CDR3 length equals 17 residues. V trimming: 8 bases; J trimming: 0 bases; junction bases outside the gene matches: 12. Germline V CDR1 and CDR2: LNHDA, SQIVND (reference sequence).

The chain has TRBV19 and TRBJ1-1; a weak D match, TRBD1 (5 bases). Germline CDR1 is LNHDA and CDR2 is SQIVND (reference sequence). V dropped 5 bases and J dropped 6 bases, with 16 bases sitting between them. The CDR3 is made up of 14 amino acids. CDR3 residues: CASSPRGKVSEAFF. The DNA for the CDR3 is TGTGCCAGTAGTCCAAGGGGAAAAGTTTCTGAAGCTTTCTTT. Full variable domain (missing parts from reference TRBV19 and TRBJ1-1): DGGITQSPKYLFRKEGQNVTLSCEQNLNHDAMYWYRQDPGQGLRLIYYSQIVNDFQKGDIAEGYSVSREKKESFPLTVTSAQKNPTAFYLCASSPRGKVSEAFFGQGTRLTVV.

V and J are TRBV18 and TRBJ2-5; 9 nucleotides line up with TRBD2. Germline lookup yields CDR1 KGHSH and CDR2 LQKENI. V gave up 3 bases and J gave up 5 bases; unmatched junction bases: 10. This CDR3 region has 16 residues. CDR3 DNA: TGTGCCAGCTCACCGGTCGGAGCGGGGGGATCGGAGACCCAGTACTTC. The encoded protein is CASSPVGAGGSETQYF.

This chain links TRBV11-2 with TRBJ1-1; 11 nucleotides align to TRBD1. The V and J ends lost 6 bases and 4 bases, in that order; junction bases with no gene match: 4. The CDR3 runs 14 residues. CDR1 and CDR2 from the germline V gene are SGHAT and FQNNGV. CDR3 bases: TGTGCCAGCAGTTCCGGGACAGGGGGCACTGAAGCTTTCTTT. It specifies CASSSGTGGTEAFF. The whole variable domain, filled in from reference TRBV11-2 and TRBJ1-1, reads EAGVAQSPRYKIIEKRQSVAFWCNPISGHATLYWYQQILGQGPKLLIQFQNNGVVDDSQLPKDRFSAERLKGVDSTLKIQPAKLEDSAVYLCASSSGTGGTEAFFGQGTRLTVV.

This clone was picked up a small number of times. Other DNA variants within this sample encode the same CDR3. The CDR3 DNA follows: TGTGCCAGCAGCTTAGGGGACAGCCTAAACTATGGCTACACCTTC. Its protein product is CASSLGDSLNYGYTF. The V and J genes are TRBV5-5 and TRBJ1-2; 7 bases map to TRBD1. Germline CDR1 reads SGHKS; CDR2 reads YYEKEE (reference sequence). This CDR3 has 15 amino acids. V was pared by 2 bases and J by 2 bases, with 6 bases of the junction left unmatched.

The chain couples TRBV9 to TRBJ2-5; 10 nucleotides line up with TRBD1. The CDR3 is made up of 16 amino acids. Germline V lookup: CDR1 SGDLS, CDR2 YYNGEE. With V trimmed by 5 bases and J by 2 bases, 9 bases remained unmatched. DNA for the CDR3: TGTGCCAGCAGTCCAGGGCCGGGACAGGGGCAAGAGACCCAGTACTTC. Its translation: CASSPGPGQGQETQYF.

The chain uses TRBV14 and TRBJ2-1; 8 positions agree with TRBD2. The ends lost 4 bases at V and 4 bases at J; junction bases unmatched: 6. The CDR3 is 15 amino acids. The germline CDR1 and CDR2 sequences are SGHDN and FVKESK. The CDR3 reads CASSPGGAGYNEQFF. For the CDR3, the DNA is TGTGCCAGCAGCCCCGGGGGGGCGGGTTACAATGAGCAGTTCTTC.

In its sample, this clone was seen once. The V gene is TRBV6-6, the J gene TRBJ1-5; tentatively, D is TRBD1 (6 bases). Germline V gene lookup returns CDR1 MNHNY and CDR2 SVGAGI (reference sequence). The CDR3 extends over 13 amino acids. The V and J ends lost 6 bases and 3 bases respectively, with 9 bases between them. As DNA, the CDR3 is TGTGCCAGCAGCCCAGGGGCCAATCAGCCCCAGCATTTT. As protein: CASSPGANQPQHF.